This record looks at one T cell receptor (beta chain) sequence and its context. The antigen is unknown. Sequenced by immunoSEQ multiplex PCR; TCRdb stores in-frame clones only, minus some. The sample contains around 1 million clones, around 80% of which appear only once. The sample belongs to a study of shared clonotypes between healthy human individuals. The germline V gene encodes CDR1 ENHRY and CDR2 SYGVKD. The CDR3 totals 14 residues. Trimming at V came to 2 bases and at J to 4 bases, leaving 5 bases not matched to a gene. Notes on the study in general: Unshared clonotypes carried lower generation probabilities than those common to all four donors. Naive subsets, compared against memory subsets, generally had larger estimated richness values. It was only blood that was sampled, and tissue repertoires likely differ.

The sequence was collected from a man younger than 35 in good health. J is TRBJ2-7 and V is TRBV10-3, with 7 bases matching TRBD1. Sequencing was done on a sample of memory CD4+ T cells sorted from blood. Subset in this sample: CD45RA-negative fraction. CDR3 nucleotide sequence: TGTGCCATCAGTGAGGGACAGGTGGGATACGAGCAGTACTTC. The encoded protein is CAISEGQVGYEQYF.